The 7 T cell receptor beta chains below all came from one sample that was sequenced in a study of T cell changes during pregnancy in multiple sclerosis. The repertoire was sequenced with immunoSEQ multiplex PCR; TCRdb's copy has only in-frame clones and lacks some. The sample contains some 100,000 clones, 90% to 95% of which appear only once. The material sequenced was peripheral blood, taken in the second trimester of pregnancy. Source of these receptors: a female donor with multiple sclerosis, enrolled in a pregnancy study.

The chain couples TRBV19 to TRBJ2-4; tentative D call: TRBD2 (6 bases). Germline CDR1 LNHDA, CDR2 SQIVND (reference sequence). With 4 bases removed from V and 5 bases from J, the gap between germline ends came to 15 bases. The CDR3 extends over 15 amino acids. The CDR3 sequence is CASSSGAGRENIQYF. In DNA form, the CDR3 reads TGTGCCAGTAGTAGCGGGGCCGGAAGGGAAAACATTCAGTACTTC.

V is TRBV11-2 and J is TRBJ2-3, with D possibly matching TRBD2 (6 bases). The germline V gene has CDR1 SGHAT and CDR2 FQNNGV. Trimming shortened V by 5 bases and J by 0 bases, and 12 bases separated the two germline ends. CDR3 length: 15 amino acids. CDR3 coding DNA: TGTGCCAGCAGCCCCGGACTACCTAGCACAGATACGCAGTATTTT. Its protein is CASSPGLPSTDTQYF.

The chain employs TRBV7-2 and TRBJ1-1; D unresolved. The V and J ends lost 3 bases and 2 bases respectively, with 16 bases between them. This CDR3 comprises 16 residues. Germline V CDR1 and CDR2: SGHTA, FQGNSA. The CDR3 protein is CASSFVGRRLNTEAFF. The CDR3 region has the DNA TGTGCCAGCAGCTTCGTTGGCCGGCGGCTTAACACTGAAGCTTTCTTT.

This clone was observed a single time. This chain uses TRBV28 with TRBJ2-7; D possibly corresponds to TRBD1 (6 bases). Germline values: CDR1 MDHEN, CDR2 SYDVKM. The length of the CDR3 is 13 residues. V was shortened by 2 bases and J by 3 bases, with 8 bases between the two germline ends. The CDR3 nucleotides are TGTGCCAGCAGTTTAGGGGGCGGCTACGAGCAGTACTTC. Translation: CASSLGGGYEQYF.

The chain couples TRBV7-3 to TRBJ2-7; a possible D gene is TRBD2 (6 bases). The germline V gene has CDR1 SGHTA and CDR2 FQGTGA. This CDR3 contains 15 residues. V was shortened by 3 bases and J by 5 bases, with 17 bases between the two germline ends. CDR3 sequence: CASSLQRVGRNEQYF. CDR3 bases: TGTGCCAGCAGCTTGCAGCGGGTGGGGAGGAACGAGCAGTACTTC.

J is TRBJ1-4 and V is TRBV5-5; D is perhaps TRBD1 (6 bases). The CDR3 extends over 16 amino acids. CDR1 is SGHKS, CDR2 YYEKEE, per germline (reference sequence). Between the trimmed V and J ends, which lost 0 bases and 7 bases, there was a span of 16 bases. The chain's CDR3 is CASSLETGLAGEKLFF. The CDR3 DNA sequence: TGTGCCAGCAGCTTGGAGACAGGCCTCGCGGGTGAAAAACTGTTTTTT.

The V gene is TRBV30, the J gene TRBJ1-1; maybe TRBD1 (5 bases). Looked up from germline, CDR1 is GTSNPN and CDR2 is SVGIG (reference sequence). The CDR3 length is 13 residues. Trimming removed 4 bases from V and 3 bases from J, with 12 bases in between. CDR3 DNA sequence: TGTGCCTGGAACCCAGGGATCGACACTGAAGCTTTCTTT. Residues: CAWNPGIDTEAFF.